The clone carrying this TCR beta chain has only a few counts. Its target is not known. This record belongs to a study of OX40 agonist ivuxolimab in advanced cancers. Study outcomes and limitations: Patients with a partial response at 0.1-3.0 mg/kg had among the lowest clonal expansion. Clonal expansion from baseline to week 6 occurred in both CD4+ and CD8+ T cells.

Trimming removed 6 bases from V and 0 bases from J, with 8 bases in between. Germline assignment: CDR1 SNHLY and CDR2 FYNNEI. The CDR3 loop spans 13 amino acids. Data came from immunoSEQ multiplex PCR; TCRdb stores just in-frame clones and leaves some out. The sample comprises more than 70,000 clones, 90% to 95% of which are singletons, and approximately 15% rests with the top ten. The chain employs TRBV2 and TRBJ1-1, with D perhaps TRBD1 (5 bases). The TCR comes from an adult with an advanced solid tumor such as melanoma, head and neck, liver or kidney cancer. The sequencing here drew on CD4+ or CD8+ T cells sorted from blood, taken in a trial of the OX40 agonist ivuxolimab. CDR3 region: CASSAGMNTEAFF. CDR3 DNA sequence: TGTGCCAGCAGCGCAGGGATGAACACTGAAGCTTTCTTT.